What follows are 21 T cell receptor beta chains derived from one specimen sequenced in a study of Graves' ophthalmopathy and Graves' hyperthyroidism. The study amplified TCR beta CDR3 regions using RNA transcripts. The first-round RT-PCR employed HTBI primers together with the Qiagen OneStep RT-PCR kit. A multiplex PCR was then performed as the second round. TCRdb used MiXCR to reprocess the multiplex PCR reads, holding one entry per CDR3 protein. The sample carries around 590,000 distinct CDR3 sequences, 35% to 40% recorded once. The sample consisted of peripheral blood or thyroid tissue (not recorded which). The receptors here all came from an adult man with Graves' hyperthyroidism.

This clonotype has a handful of counts. V gene TRBV7-3 combines with J gene TRBJ2-3; perhaps TRBD2 as D (5 bases). The CDR3 contains 14 residues. The V and J ends lost 2 bases and 4 bases respectively, with 10 bases between them. The germline V gene has CDR1 SGHTA and CDR2 FQGTGA. CDR3 bases: TGTGCCAGCAGCTTACTGGCGGGCTCAGATACGCAGTATTTT. Translation gives CASSLLAGSDTQYF.

This clonotype was seen ten or more times. This rearrangement joins TRBV5-5 to TRBJ2-7; a possible D gene is TRBD2 (6 bases). Germline assignment: CDR1 SGHKS and CDR2 YYEKEE (reference sequence). V lost 4 bases to trimming and J lost 3 bases, with 17 bases between them. CDR3 length: 15 amino acids. CDR3 in amino acids: CASSNQYEGGYEQYF. The CDR3 coding sequence is TGTGCCAGCAGCAACCAGTACGAGGGAGGCTACGAGCAGTACTTC.

V and J are TRBV29-1 and TRBJ2-7, with a tentative D call TRBD1 (5 bases). The CDR3 is 12 residues long. Germline V gives CDR1 SQVTM, CDR2 ANQGSEA. Trimming took off 7 bases at V and 2 bases at J, with 12 bases between the two ends. The CDR3 here is CSGQGPPYEQYF. For the CDR3, the DNA is TGCAGCGGTCAGGGTCCTCCCTACGAGCAGTACTTC.

With regard to this clonotype: An end of the junction differs from the germline gene, which may be a read error. The chain joins TRBV7-9 to TRBJ2-5; 7 bases map to TRBD2. CDR1 is SEHNR and CDR2 is FQNEAQ in the germline V gene (reference sequence). The CDR3 contains 13 residues. The CDR3 DNA reads TGTGCCAGCGGCTTAAACGGGAGGGAGACCCAGTACTTC. This gives the protein CASGLNGRETQYF.

In this sample, this clonotype turned up many times. The rearrangement uses TRBV6-5 and TRBJ2-7; 8 bases align to TRBD1. The V segment lost 9 bases and the J segment 3 bases; nucleotides outside the gene matches: 7. The CDR3 is 13 amino acids. Germline loops: CDR1 MNHEY, CDR2 SVGAGI. CDR3 region: CARRDRPNYEQYF. The CDR3 region has the DNA TGTGCCAGGCGGGACAGGCCCAACTACGAGCAGTACTTC.

The genes are TRBV20-1 and TRBJ1-3; no firm D call. This CDR3 is built from 17 residues. Trimming took off 2 bases at V and 0 bases at J, with 17 bases between the two ends. Germline CDR1 is DFQATT and CDR2 is SNEGSKA (reference sequence). The DNA for the CDR3 is TGCAGTGCTAGAAAACTAGTAGGAGGGCTCTCTGGAAACACCATATATTTT. Translated: CSARKLVGGLSGNTIYF.

This clonotype was observed many times. The genes are TRBV9 and TRBJ1-1, with D possibly being TRBD1 (5 bases). Trimming removed 0 bases at V and 5 bases at J, with 20 bases between. The CDR3 length is 17 residues. Germline CDR1 and CDR2: SGDLS and YYNGEE. The CDR3 protein is CASSVAPGYHGGTEAFF. CDR3 bases: TGTGCCAGCAGCGTAGCTCCGGGATATCACGGGGGGACTGAAGCTTTCTTT.

The J gene is TRBJ1-3, the V gene TRBV7-2, with 7 bases lining up with TRBD1. The trim removed 4 bases at V and 2 bases at J, leaving 2 bases unmatched. The CDR3 spans 14 residues. The germline V gene encodes CDR1 SGHTA and CDR2 FQGNSA. This CDR3 is CASSSTGAGNTIYF. Written as DNA, the CDR3 is TGTGCCAGCAGCTCCACAGGGGCTGGAAACACCATATATTTT.

This clonotype was observed at least ten times. The chain recombines TRBV19 with TRBJ2-2; 13 nucleotides agree with TRBD2. Germline V gene sequence: CDR1 LNHDA, CDR2 SQIVND (reference sequence). Trimming removed 3 bases from V and 4 bases from J; junction bases left unmatched: 5. The CDR3 is 17 residues long. The CDR3 reads CASSMHRTSGSTGELFF. The DNA of the CDR3 is TGTGCCAGTAGTATGCACCGGACTAGCGGGAGCACCGGGGAGCTGTTTTTT.

This clonotype was detected ten times or more. The gene calls are TRBV29-1 and TRBJ1-1; TRBD1 is a possible D gene (5 bases). The germline CDR1 and CDR2 sequences are SQVTM and ANQGSEA. Trimming stripped 4 bases from V and 0 bases from J, with 15 bases between. The CDR3 runs to 15 residues. The CDR3 loop is CSVGNHRTMNTEAFF. The CDR3 coding sequence is TGCAGCGTTGGGAACCACAGGACAATGAACACTGAAGCTTTCTTT.

About this clonotype: The junction and the germline gene differ at one end; a read error may be behind it. The J gene is TRBJ1-6, the V gene TRBV12-3 or TRBV12-4; TRBD1 matches 9 bases. CDR3 length equals 13 residues. The DNA for the CDR3 is TGTGCCAGCAGGATACAGGGGGCCTCACCCCCCCACTTT. This gives the protein CASRIQGASPPHF.

This clonotype occurred many times. The V call is TRBV6-5, the J call TRBJ2-5, with D perhaps given as TRBD1 or TRBD2 (6 bases each). Germline V gene sequence: CDR1 MNHEY, CDR2 SVGAGI. Trimming shortened V by 8 bases and J by 6 bases, and 13 bases separated the two germline ends. The CDR3 spans 12 residues. The CDR3 sequence: CASLGGGKTQYF. The CDR3 nucleotides read TGTGCCAGCTTGGGGGGCGGGAAGACCCAGTACTTC.

In its sample, this clonotype was seen a few times. This rearrangement joins TRBV6-6 to TRBJ1-5; 8 bases are shared with TRBD1. This CDR3 has 15 amino acids. Germline V gives CDR1 MNHNY, CDR2 SVGAGI (reference sequence). Trimming removed 5 bases from V and 5 bases from J; junction bases left unmatched: 8. The CDR3 sequence is CASSGRTGNHQPQHF. CDR3 bases: TGTGCCAGCAGTGGACGGACAGGGAATCATCAGCCCCAGCATTTT.

Ten or more counts support this clonotype. The chain is built from TRBV12-3 or TRBV12-4 and TRBJ2-7; 12 bases line up with TRBD2. The CDR3 is made up of 17 amino acids. The ends lost 5 bases at V and 6 bases at J; junction bases unmatched: 14. The CDR3 DNA reads as TGTGCCAGCAGTCCAAGGCCGACTAGCGGGAGTAAAACCGAGCAGTACTTC. This sequence encodes CASSPRPTSGSKTEQYF.

About this clonotype itself: This may arise from a read error, as a much more abundant clone is one base away. The chain is built from TRBV19 and TRBJ1-5; tentatively, D is TRBD1 (6 bases). The CDR3 consists of 18 residues. Deletions cut 4 bases from V and 0 bases from J, with 19 bases between. Germline CDR1 reads LNHDA; CDR2 reads SQIVND (reference sequence). CDR3 amino acids: CASSKVGGPLLSNQPQHF. The CDR3, as DNA: TGTGCCAGTAGTAAAGTTGGGGGCCCTCTTCTTAGCAATCAGCCCCAGCATTTT.

Ten or more counts support this clonotype. CDR3 DNA: TGTGCCATCAGTGAGTCGGGACAGTACTACACCTTC. It encodes CAISESGQYYTF. The V call is TRBV10-3, the J call TRBJ1-2; 7 nucleotides match TRBD1. Germline trimming cut 0 bases from V and 10 bases from J; bases unmatched to any gene: 2. From germline, CDR1 is ENHRY and CDR2 SYGVKD. The CDR3 has 12 residues.

This clonotype showed up just once. A read error may explain this, as a much larger clone is one base away. This chain uses TRBV7-2 with TRBJ2-5; tentatively, D is TRBD1 (6 bases). CDR3 length: 15 residues. The germline V gene encodes CDR1 SGHTA and CDR2 FQGNSA. Trimming left V 6 bases short and J 0 bases short, with 14 bases between. CDR3 protein: CASRSSRGYQETQYF. CDR3 nucleotides: TGTGCCAGCAGGTCGTCTAGGGGGTACCAAGAGACCCAGTACTTC.

This clonotype was recorded at least ten times. The chain combines TRBV10-3 with TRBJ1-4, with 8 bases fitting TRBD1. CDR3 length: 13 residues. The J segment lost 8 bases and the V segment lost 10 bases, leaving 9 bases of the junction unmatched. CDR1 is ENHRY, CDR2 SYGVKD, per germline. Written as DNA, the CDR3 is TGTGCCACCCAACCGGGACAGGTGGAAAAACTGTTTTTT. This codes for CATQPGQVEKLFF.

This clonotype was recorded many times. V is TRBV12-3 or TRBV12-4 and J is TRBJ1-5; D perhaps matches TRBD1 (5 bases). The V and J ends lost 3 bases and 7 bases respectively, with 10 bases between them. There are 13 residues in the CDR3. CDR3 nucleotides: TGTGCCAGCAGTTTTCCCAGGGACCAGCCCCAGCATTTT. Translated: CASSFPRDQPQHF.

As regards this clonotype: A read error may produce the germline difference seen at one junction end. The chain employs TRBV5-6 and TRBJ1-1; D may be TRBD1 (6 bases). Germline lookup yields CDR1 SGHDT and CDR2 YYEEEE. This CDR3 has 16 amino acids. This CDR3 reads CASSLGGGATESRLRF. The CDR3 bases are TGTGCCAGCAGCTTAGGGGGGGGGGCGACCGAGTCAAGATTGAGATTT.

This clonotype was recorded many times. This sequence joins TRBV12-3 or TRBV12-4 and TRBJ2-7; 10 bases are shared with TRBD1. This CDR3 region has 14 residues. V lost 6 bases and J lost 2; bases outside the gene matches: 4. The CDR3 region is CASSFGTGAYEQYF. Here the CDR3 DNA reads TGTGCCAGCAGCTTCGGGACAGGGGCCTACGAGCAGTACTTC.